These 20 T cell receptor beta chains were all obtained from the same sample, sequenced in a study of cytomegalovirus exposure and HLA in healthy donors. Using immunoSEQ multiplex PCR, the repertoire was profiled, and TCRdb retains in-frame clones only, with some absent. The sample holds 150,000 to 200,000 clones, over 85% seen once. The material sequenced was PBMCs. All receptors come from a woman between 18 and 29 years old in good health and CMV-seropositive.

The CDR3 region is CSAEIRGAYTF. The CDR3 nucleotides are TGCAGTGCTGAGATAAGGGGCGCCTACACCTTC. The chain couples TRBV20-1 to TRBJ1-2; maybe TRBD1 (5 bases). The ends were cut back, 5 bases at V and 10 bases at J, with 14 bases in the middle. The V gene's germline CDR1 is DFQATT and CDR2 SNEGSKA (reference sequence). The CDR3 runs to 11 residues.

This clone was seen a few times. The genes are TRBV27 and TRBJ1-1; no definite D call. Germline-derived CDR1 and CDR2 are MNHEY and SMNVEV (reference sequence). The V and J ends lost 5 bases and 4 bases respectively, with 11 bases between them. The CDR3 spans 13 residues. CDR3 DNA: TGTGCCAGCAGTCTCCAACGGGGCACTGAAGCTTTCTTT. Protein: CASSLQRGTEAFF.

This chain joins TRBV20-1 and TRBJ2-1, with 7 bases identical to TRBD2. In germline, CDR1 is DFQATT, CDR2 SNEGSKA (reference sequence). The CDR3 totals 11 residues. After removal of 5 bases from V and 6 bases from J, the junction contained 1 base not matched to a gene. CDR3 in amino acids: CSAGLVNEQFF. For the CDR3, the DNA is TGCAGTGCTGGACTAGTCAATGAGCAGTTCTTC.

The CDR3 sequence is CASSYEGRNYEQYF. Written as DNA, the CDR3 is TGTGCCAGCAGTTATGAGGGCAGGAACTACGAGCAGTACTTC. This chain uses TRBV6-5 with TRBJ2-7; perhaps TRBD2 as D (5 bases). Germline V lookup: CDR1 MNHEY, CDR2 SVGAGI. This CDR3 spans 14 amino acids. Trimming took off 3 bases at V and 3 bases at J, with 12 bases between the two ends.

The chain employs TRBV28 and TRBJ1-5; 8 nucleotides match TRBD1. CDR3 length: 17 residues. Germline-derived CDR1 and CDR2 are MDHEN and SYDVKM. Unmatched junction bases numbered 11, after V lost 4 bases and J lost 3 bases. This CDR3 is CASSSSTGTGFNQPQHF. For the CDR3, the DNA is TGTGCCAGCAGTTCGTCTACCGGGACAGGATTCAATCAGCCCCAGCATTTT.

The V and J genes are TRBV5-4 and TRBJ1-1; D unresolved. The CDR3 loop spans 12 amino acids. The germline V and J ends were trimmed by 2 bases and 3 bases, with 5 bases remaining between them. Germline loops: CDR1 SGHNT, CDR2 YYREEE (reference sequence). Here the CDR3 DNA reads TGTGCCAGCAGCTTCGGGTACACTGAAGCTTTCTTT. Protein product: CASSFGYTEAFF.

The chain is built from TRBV6-5 and TRBJ1-2, with 10 bases fitting TRBD1. The CDR3 totals 13 residues. From germline, CDR1 is MNHEY and CDR2 SVGAGI. V lost 5 bases and J lost 5; bases outside the gene matches: 2. CDR3 protein: CASSDRGHYGYTF. CDR3 coding DNA: TGTGCCAGCAGTGACAGGGGGCATTATGGCTACACCTTC.

The chain is built from TRBV27 and TRBJ2-7; D gene uncertain. The germline V gene encodes CDR1 MNHEY and CDR2 SMNVEV (reference sequence). With 5 bases removed from V and 1 base from J, the gap between germline ends came to 3 bases. This CDR3 has 11 amino acids. The chain's CDR3 is CASSRSYEQYF. In nucleotides, the CDR3 is TGTGCCAGCAGTCGTTCCTACGAGCAGTACTTC.

The chain has TRBV2 and TRBJ1-5; D might be TRBD1 (6 bases). V lost 7 bases to trimming and J lost 3 bases, with 13 bases between them. The CDR3 extends over 14 amino acids. Germline V gene lookup returns CDR1 SNHLY and CDR2 FYNNEI. CDR3 protein: CASNLQGLNQPQHF. In nucleotides, the CDR3 is TGTGCCAGCAACCTACAGGGCCTCAATCAGCCCCAGCATTTT. Full variable domain (remainder filled in from reference TRBV2 and TRBJ1-5): EPEVTQTPSHQVTQMGQEVILRCVPISNHLYFYWYRQILGQKVEFLVSFYNNEISEKSEIFDDQFSVERPDGSNFTLKIRSTKLEDSAMYFCASNLQGLNQPQHFGDGTRLSIL.

CDR3 region: CSVERGEYEQFF. The DNA of the CDR3 is TGCAGCGTTGAACGCGGCGAGTATGAGCAGTTCTTC. V and J are TRBV29-1 and TRBJ2-1; D not resolved. Germline V gene data show CDR1 as SQVTM and CDR2 as ANQGSEA. Trimming shortened V by 2 bases and J by 8 bases, and 10 bases separated the two germline ends. The CDR3 is made up of 12 amino acids.

This clone appeared a few times. V usage is TRBV6-4 and J usage is TRBJ2-3; 9 bases are a match to TRBD2. The junction had 2 bases not matched to a gene; V was cut back by 4 bases and J by 3 bases. The germline V gene has CDR1 MRHNA and CDR2 SNTAGT. This CDR3 spans 14 amino acids. CDR3 in amino acids: CASSAAGGTDTQYF. The CDR3 DNA is TGTGCCAGCAGTGCGGCGGGAGGGACAGATACGCAGTATTTT.

The rearrangement uses TRBV30 and TRBJ2-1, with a weak D call TRBD1 (6 bases). Germline CDR1 and CDR2: GTSNPN and SVGIG (reference sequence). V lost 2 bases and J lost 5, with 10 bases in between. The CDR3 runs 13 residues. CDR3 coding DNA: TGTGCCTGGAGTCCAGGGGACCACAATGAGCAGTTCTTC. It codes for CAWSPGDHNEQFF.

The chain carries TRBV7-9 and TRBJ1-2; D is uncertain. The V end lost 0 bases, the J end lost 7 bases, and 9 bases lay between the germline ends. Germline assignment: CDR1 SEHNR and CDR2 FQNEAQ (reference sequence). This CDR3 region has 13 residues. The chain's CDR3 is CASSLALDAGYTF. In DNA, the CDR3 is TGTGCCAGCAGCTTAGCGCTAGATGCTGGCTACACCTTC. The whole variable domain, filled in from reference TRBV7-9 and TRBJ1-2, reads DTGVSQNPRHKITKRGQNVTFRCDPISEHNRLYWYRQTLGQGPEFLTYFQNEAQLEKSRLLSDRFSAERPKGSFSTLEIQRTEQGDSAMYLCASSLALDAGYTFGSGTRLTVV.

This chain joins TRBV7-8 and TRBJ2-1; 12 nucleotides line up with TRBD2. Germline assignment: CDR1 SGHVS and CDR2 FQNEAQ. With 5 bases clipped from V and 9 bases from J, the junction kept 8 bases outside the gene matches. This CDR3 comprises 15 residues. The DNA for the CDR3 is TGTGCCAGCAGCCACGGACTAGCGGGGATGGGTGAGCAGTTCTTC. Translation gives CASSHGLAGMGEQFF. Full variable domain (missing parts from reference TRBV7-8 and TRBJ2-1): GAGVSQSPRYKVAKRGQDVALRCDPISGHVSLFWYQQALGQGPEFLTYFQNEAQLDKSGLPSDRFFAERPEGSVSTLKIQRTQQEDSAVYLCASSHGLAGMGEQFFGPGTRLTVL.

This sequence joins TRBV4-1 and TRBJ1-4; 9 nucleotides line up with TRBD1. J gave up 3 bases and V 0 bases, and 5 bases lay outside the gene matches. The CDR3 is made up of 17 amino acids. Germline values: CDR1 MGHRA, CDR2 YSYEKL. The CDR3 loop reads CASSQDETGGSNEKLFF. Written as DNA, the CDR3 is TGCGCCAGCAGCCAAGATGAGACAGGGGGTTCTAATGAAAAACTGTTTTTT.

The CDR3 reads CASSQDRLAGGEQYF. The CDR3 DNA reads as TGTGCCAGCAGCCAAGATCGGCTAGCGGGAGGCGAGCAGTACTTC. The chain couples TRBV4-2 to TRBJ2-7; TRBD2 matches at 11 bases. CDR3 length: 15 amino acids. Germline lookup yields CDR1 LGHNA and CDR2 YNFKEQ. Trimming cost V 0 bases and J 6 bases; bases outside gene matches: 4.

This chain links TRBV19 with TRBJ2-3; 8 positions agree with TRBD2. CDR3 length: 15 residues. Germline V gene lookup returns CDR1 LNHDA and CDR2 SQIVND (reference sequence). After removal of 1 base from V and 2 bases from J, the junction contained 2 bases not matched to a gene. CDR3 in amino acids: CASSIGGGPTDTQYF. The DNA for the CDR3 is TGTGCCAGTAGTATAGGCGGGGGGCCCACAGATACGCAGTATTTT.

This sequence joins TRBV9 and TRBJ2-1; TRBD2 agrees at 14 bases. V gave up 3 bases and J gave up 10 bases; unmatched junction bases: 9. CDR1 is SGDLS, CDR2 YYNGEE, per germline. The CDR3 contains 16 residues. CDR3 nucleotides: TGTGCCAGCAGCGGACCGGGACTAGCGGGAGTGGAGGAGCAGTTCTTC. It encodes CASSGPGLAGVEEQFF. Full variable domain (outside the CDR3, taken from reference TRBV9 and TRBJ2-1): DSGVTQTPKHLITATGQRVTLRCSPRSGDLSVYWYQQSLDQGLQFLIQYYNGEERAKGNILERFSAQQFPDLHSELNLSSLELGDSALYFCASSGPGLAGVEEQFFGPGTRLTVL.

This CDR3 is CASSARGYQETQYF. CDR3 bases: TGCGCCAGCAGCGCCAGAGGTTACCAAGAGACCCAGTACTTC. The chain combines TRBV5-1 with TRBJ2-5; no clear D gene. Trimming took off 4 bases at V and 0 bases at J, with 10 bases between the two ends. The CDR3 has 14 residues. Germline values: CDR1 SGHRS, CDR2 YFSETQ.

The V and J genes are TRBV14 and TRBJ2-2, with a tentative D call TRBD2 (6 bases). V shed 4 bases and J shed 7 bases, with 10 bases lying between them. Germline CDR1 SGHDN, CDR2 FVKESK. The CDR3 has 13 residues. The CDR3 region has the DNA TGTGCCAGCAGCCTGGGACTGAACGGGGAGCTGTTTTTT. Amino acids: CASSLGLNGELFF.